This T cell receptor (beta chain) was identified during a study of T cell responses to AZD1222 COVID-19 vaccine. General study points: Seropositivity was recorded at baseline in only five to seven AZD1222 recipients. Researchers report vaccine-associated CD4 TCRs spanning spike, with dominance at 160-218 and 743-854. Increases in Spike-specific TCR breadth and depth were seen after two AZD1222 doses. Females made up more of the donors, who were largely white British, and clonal diversity may have come out too low.

The CDR3 contains 14 residues. V lost 7 bases, J lost 4 bases, and 7 bases stayed unmatched. CDR1 is ENHRY and CDR2 is SYGVKD in the germline V gene. Profiled with immunoSEQ multiplex PCR; TCRdb holds only in-frame clones, not every one. The top ten hold under 4% of the sample, which has 100,000 to 120,000 clones, roughly 84% seen once. As for this clone: As yet, its antigen is unknown.

This TCR was recovered from an adult in good health. Source: peripheral blood, taken on day 0 of AZD1222 vaccination. V gene TRBV10-3 combines with J gene TRBJ2-1; 7 nucleotides align to TRBD2. In DNA, the CDR3 is TGTGCCATCAAGGGCGGGGGAAGTTACAATGAGCAGTTCTTC. Translating it yields CAIKGGGSYNEQFF.